This T cell receptor beta chain was identified in a study of T cells in Graves' hyperthyroidism and ophthalmopathy. Those with hyperthyroidism were 18 to 65 years old, newly diagnosed, and ill for under 2 months. Patients were excluded for uncontrolled infection, other autoimmune disease, pregnancy or lactation. RNA transcripts gave rise to amplified TCR beta CDR3 regions. The HTBI primer set drove a first-round RT-PCR of the TCR CDR3. TCRdb called the multiplex PCR reads again in MiXCR, with one record for every CDR3 protein. The table includes approximately 320,000 distinct CDR3 sequences, roughly 17% detected once. In its sample, this clonotype was seen many times. Its antigen remains unidentified. Broader study findings: Blood samples included most of the expanded thyroid clonotypes exceeding 0.001. Ophthalmopathy cases were set apart from stable hyperthyroidism by a 13 V-J model.

Germline loops: CDR1 DFQATT, CDR2 SNEGSKA (reference sequence). Trimming at V came to 6 bases and at J to 0 bases, leaving 12 bases not matched to a gene. The CDR3 is 16 amino acids. The sequence was obtained from a young man with Graves' hyperthyroidism. Sequencing input: blood. The rearrangement uses TRBV20-1 and TRBJ2-3; 7 nucleotides agree with TRBD2. CDR3 nucleotides: TGCAGTGCCAGGCCGTTCCTAGCGGCTAGCACAGATACGCAGTATTTT. Translating gives CSARPFLAASTDTQYF.